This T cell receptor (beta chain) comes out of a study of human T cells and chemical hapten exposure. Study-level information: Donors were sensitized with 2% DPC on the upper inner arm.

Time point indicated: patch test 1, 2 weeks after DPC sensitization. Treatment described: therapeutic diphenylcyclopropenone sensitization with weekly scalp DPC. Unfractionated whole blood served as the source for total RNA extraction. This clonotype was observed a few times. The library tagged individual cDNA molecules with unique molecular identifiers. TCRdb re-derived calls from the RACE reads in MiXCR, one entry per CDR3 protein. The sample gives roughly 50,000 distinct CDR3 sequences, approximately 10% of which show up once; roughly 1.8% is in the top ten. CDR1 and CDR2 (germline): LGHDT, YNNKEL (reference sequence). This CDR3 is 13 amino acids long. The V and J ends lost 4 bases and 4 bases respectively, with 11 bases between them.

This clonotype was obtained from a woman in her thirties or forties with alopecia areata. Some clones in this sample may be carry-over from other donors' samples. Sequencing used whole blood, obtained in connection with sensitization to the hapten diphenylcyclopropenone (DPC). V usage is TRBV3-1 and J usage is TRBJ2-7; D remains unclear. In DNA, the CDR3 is TGTGCCAGCAGCCCTGCCCGTGAGTACGAGCAGTACTTC. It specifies CASSPAREYEQYF.